The 3 T cell receptor beta chains below all came from one sample that was sequenced in a study of CD8 T cells in ankylosing spondylitis. TCRdb reanalysed the 5' RACE reads using MiXCR and keeps one entry per CDR3 protein. The sample gives 150,000 to 200,000 distinct CDR3 sequences, about 18% of which show up once; around 4.1% is in the top ten. Sequenced material: blood, either unsorted or a sorted T cell fraction (not recorded which). The receptor source for this set is a male donor between 5 and 35 years old with ankylosing spondylitis or in good health (not recorded which).

Ten or more counts support this clonotype. The V and J genes are TRBV6-6 and TRBJ2-7; D possibly corresponds to TRBD1 (5 bases). This CDR3 comprises 17 residues. The germline CDR1 and CDR2 sequences are MNHNY and SVGAGI (reference sequence). This CDR3 is CASSYSIQPDLGQVRFV. The CDR3 bases are TGTGCCAGCAGTTACTCGATCCAACCTGACCTGGGGCAGGTGAGGTTCGTC.

This clonotype has ten or more counts. This chain joins TRBV7-8 and TRBJ1-5, with unresolved D. This CDR3 has 16 residues. Germline CDR1 SGHVS, CDR2 FQNEAQ. With 3 bases removed from V and 5 bases from J, the gap between germline ends came to 17 bases. The CDR3 nucleotides read TGTGCCAGCAGCTTGGGTACCGGGCTGTCCGATCAGCCCCAGCATTTT. This encodes CASSLGTGLSDQPQHF. Full variable domain (outside the CDR3, taken from reference TRBV7-8 and TRBJ1-5): GAGVSQSPRYKVAKRGQDVALRCDPISGHVSLFWYQQALGQGPEFLTYFQNEAQLDKSGLPSDRFFAERPEGSVSTLKIQRTQQEDSAVYLCASSLGTGLSDQPQHFGDGTRLSIL.

This clonotype has a count of ten or more. The V call is TRBV4-3, the J call TRBJ2-5, with 7 bases identical to TRBD2. Germline CDR1 LGHNA, CDR2 YSLEER. This CDR3 region has 17 residues. V dropped 3 bases and J dropped 4; count of bases not matched to a gene: 14. CDR3 sequence: CASSHERAGRGLETQYF. CDR3 bases: TGCGCCAGCAGCCACGAACGGGCAGGGCGGGGGTTAGAGACCCAGTACTTC.